The 27 T cell receptor beta chains below all came from one sample that was sequenced in a study of neurological immune-mediated disorders. A single record per CDR3 protein comes from TCRdb applying MiXCR to the 5' RACE reads. This sample has approximately 70,000 distinct CDR3 sequences, with approximately 10% found just once. Time point in this sample: longitudinal time-point 1 (baseline). Sample: PBMCs. These receptors were obtained from a young man in good health.

This clonotype has at least ten counts. CDR3 loop: CASSLEGQGHPNTEAFF. The CDR3 DNA follows: TGCGCCAGCAGCTTGGAGGGACAGGGACACCCGAACACTGAAGCTTTCTTT. The chain is built from TRBV5-1 and TRBJ1-1; 9 bases map to TRBD1. CDR1 is SGHRS, CDR2 YFSETQ, per germline. This CDR3 is 17 amino acids long. V shed 0 bases and J 1 base; nucleotides not matched to a gene: 7. The full variable domain, completed using reference TRBV5-1 and TRBJ1-1, is KAGVTQTPRYLIKTRGQQVTLSCSPISGHRSVSWYQQTPGQGLQFLFEYFSETQRNKGNFPGRFSGRQFSNSRSEMNVSTLELGDSALYLCASSLEGQGHPNTEAFFGQGTRLTVV.

The chain combines TRBV27 with TRBJ2-1, with a weak D call TRBD1 (5 bases). The CDR3 extends over 12 amino acids. Germline assignment: CDR1 MNHEY and CDR2 SMNVEV (reference sequence). Trimming removed 5 bases at V and 6 bases at J, with 8 bases between. The CDR3: CASSGALNEQFF. The CDR3 DNA is TGTGCCAGCAGTGGGGCCCTCAATGAGCAGTTCTTC.

The V call is TRBV5-5, the J call TRBJ2-3, with D possibly TRBD2 on 6 matching bases. With 7 bases removed from V and 2 bases from J, the gap between germline ends came to 11 bases. This CDR3 contains 13 residues. Germline V CDR1 and CDR2: SGHKS, YYEKEE (reference sequence). CDR3 in amino acids: CASRGTNTDTQYF. For the CDR3, the DNA is TGTGCCAGCCGGGGGACGAACACAGATACGCAGTATTTT.

V usage is TRBV5-1 and J usage is TRBJ2-5; the D gene is possibly TRBD1 (5 bases). V gave up 5 bases and J gave up 4 bases, with 15 bases separating them. CDR3 length: 14 amino acids. CDR1 is SGHRS and CDR2 is YFSETQ in the germline V gene. CDR3 amino acids: CASSVTVELETQYF. DNA of the CDR3: TGCGCCAGCAGTGTGACAGTGGAGTTAGAGACCCAGTACTTC.

The chain recombines TRBV7-9 with TRBJ1-5; tentative D call: TRBD1 (5 bases). This CDR3 spans 13 amino acids. Germline assignment: CDR1 SEHNR and CDR2 FQNEAQ (reference sequence). Trimming took 5 bases from V and 1 from J, leaving 6 bases between them. CDR3 nucleotides: TGTGCCAGCAGCGGACACAGCAATCAGCCCCAGCATTTT. Protein: CASSGHSNQPQHF.

At least ten counts were recorded for this clonotype. The chain joins TRBV5-1 to TRBJ2-5, with D possibly matching TRBD2 (6 bases). CDR1 SGHRS and CDR2 YFSETQ come from the germline V gene. Trimming removed 2 bases from V and 4 bases from J, with 12 bases in between. CDR3 length equals 14 residues. In DNA form, the CDR3 reads TGCGCCAGCAGCTTTGGAGGGGAAGGAGAGACCCAGTACTTC. It is translated as CASSFGGEGETQYF.

This clonotype was picked up one time. It is unclear where the CDR3 begins or ends on the DNA, so no DNA is shown, and the CDR3 is as TCRdb lists it. The chain uses TRBV5-1 and TRBJ2-2. Germline V gene data show CDR1 as SGHRS and CDR2 as YFSETQ. The CDR3 is 20 residues long, ends included. The CDR3 loop is CASSFYICSATAGRLGELFF.

This clonotype was observed many times. The chain employs TRBV7-2 and TRBJ2-1, with unresolved D. The germline gives CDR1 SGHTA, CDR2 FQGNSA. This CDR3 is built from 12 residues. The V and J ends lost 3 bases and 9 bases respectively, with 9 bases between them. Here the CDR3 reads CASSLALGEQFF. DNA for the CDR3: TGTGCCAGCAGCTTGGCTCTGGGTGAGCAGTTCTTC.

This clonotype has ten or more counts. The chain uses TRBV4-1 and TRBJ2-7, with 8 bases matching TRBD2. V gave up 0 bases and J gave up 1 base; unmatched junction bases: 5. The CDR3 is 16 amino acids. Germline V gene sequence: CDR1 MGHRA, CDR2 YSYEKL. CDR3 nucleotides: TGCGCCAGCAGCCAAGAGAGCGGGAGCGCGTCCTACGAGCAGTACTTC. It specifies CASSQESGSASYEQYF.

Ten or more counts support this clonotype. The rearrangement uses TRBV6-4 and TRBJ2-1; 11 nucleotides match TRBD2. Per the germline V gene, CDR1 is MRHNA and CDR2 is SNTAGT. The CDR3 length is 14 residues. Trimming took 4 bases from V and 7 from J; bases not matched to a gene: 3. The CDR3 nucleotides are TGTGCCAGCAGTGTAGCGGGAGGGACGAATGAGCAGTTCTTC. It specifies CASSVAGGTNEQFF.

This clonotype came up many times. The rearrangement uses TRBV27 and TRBJ2-1, with a possible D match to TRBD1 (5 bases). In germline, CDR1 is MNHEY, CDR2 SMNVEV (reference sequence). This CDR3 spans 13 amino acids. V shed 5 bases and J shed 9 bases, with 14 bases lying between them. In nucleotides, the CDR3 is TGTGCCAGCAGTAAAAGGGGTCTAGGTGAGCAGTTCTTC. Protein product: CASSKRGLGEQFF.

Regarding this clonotype: The junction departs from germline at one end; a sequencing error may be responsible. The genes are TRBV6-5 and TRBJ2-7, with 7 bases lining up with TRBD2. The CDR3 length is 12 residues. Germline CDR1 is MNHEY and CDR2 is SVGAGI. The CDR3 protein is CTSNTGRGEQYF. Written as DNA, the CDR3 is TGTACCAGCAACACGGGGAGGGGCGAGCAGTACTTC.

Many counts were recorded for this clonotype. The gene calls are TRBV28 and TRBJ2-1; 9 bases are a match to TRBD1. Germline CDR1 reads MDHEN; CDR2 reads SYDVKM. V lost 6 bases, J lost 6 bases, and 9 bases stayed unmatched. This CDR3 has 15 residues. The CDR3 nucleotides read TGTGCCAGCAGCCTTAACAGGGGGCTTCGCAATGAGCAGTTCTTC. Translation gives CASSLNRGLRNEQFF.

About this clonotype: A much larger clone is a single base away; this may be a read error. V usage is TRBV7-3 and J usage is TRBJ2-2, with 7 bases identical to TRBD2. The CDR3 is 14 residues long. Germline V lookup: CDR1 SGHTA, CDR2 FQGTGA. CDR3 region: CVSSLLAGTGELFF. The CDR3 nucleotides are TGTGTCAGCAGCTTATTAGCGGGTACCGGGGAGCTGTTTTTT.

This clonotype was detected ten times or more. J is TRBJ2-7 and V is TRBV7-9; 8 bases line up with TRBD1. CDR3 length: 15 residues. Germline trimming cut 4 bases from V and 2 bases from J; bases unmatched to any gene: 7. Germline-derived CDR1 and CDR2 are SEHNR and FQNEAQ (reference sequence). Written as DNA, the CDR3 is TGTGCCAGCAGCTCGCGGACAGGGCAAACCTACGAGCAGTACTTC. Translation gives CASSSRTGQTYEQYF.

The sample holds many counts of this clonotype. The chain is built from TRBV5-6 and TRBJ2-5; TRBD1 might be the D (5 bases). Germline CDR1 SGHDT, CDR2 YYEEEE. V lost 0 bases and J 5 bases, leaving 8 bases between the germline ends. This CDR3 is built from 13 residues. CDR3 nucleotides: TGTGCCAGCAGCTTGGCCGACAGTGAGACCCAGTACTTC. Its protein product is CASSLADSETQYF.

This clonotype showed up many times. The chain uses TRBV20-1 and TRBJ2-5, with 8 bases lining up with TRBD2. The CDR3 spans 15 residues. Germline assignment: CDR1 DFQATT and CDR2 SNEGSKA (reference sequence). The J segment lost 2 bases and the V segment lost 0 bases, leaving 5 bases of the junction unmatched. This CDR3 is CSARDGTSGQETQYF. The CDR3 DNA reads as TGCAGTGCTAGAGATGGAACTAGCGGACAAGAGACCCAGTACTTC.

This clonotype came up many times. The J gene is TRBJ1-1, the V gene TRBV28, with unresolved D. The V end was cut by 2 bases, the J end by 10 bases, with 5 bases between. This CDR3 has 10 residues. Germline V gene data show CDR1 as MDHEN and CDR2 as SYDVKM. CDR3 sequence: CASSLTRAFF. In DNA, the CDR3 is TGTGCCAGCAGTTTAACGAGAGCTTTCTTT.

Ten or more counts support this clonotype. The rearrangement links TRBV28 to TRBJ2-3; D possibly corresponds to TRBD1 (6 bases). The CDR3 spans 16 residues. V was shortened by 4 bases and J by 6 bases, with 20 bases between the two germline ends. The V gene's germline CDR1 is MDHEN and CDR2 SYDVKM. The CDR3 loop reads CASSSLLAGDRDTQYF. In DNA form, the CDR3 reads TGTGCCAGCAGTTCCCTGCTGGCGGGCGACAGGGATACGCAGTATTTT.

This clonotype was picked up many times. V gene TRBV10-3 combines with J gene TRBJ2-5; tentatively, D is TRBD1 (6 bases). The V end lost 1 base, the J end lost 4 bases, and 7 bases lay between the germline ends. Germline V CDR1 and CDR2: ENHRY, SYGVKD. The CDR3 loop spans 13 amino acids. Here the CDR3 reads CAISELGGETQYF. DNA of the CDR3: TGTGCCATCAGTGAGTTAGGGGGAGAGACCCAGTACTTC.

This clonotype was counted many times. The genes are TRBV6-5 and TRBJ1-1, with D unresolved. Germline CDR1 and CDR2: MNHEY and SVGAGI. This CDR3 has 13 amino acids. V shed 8 bases and J shed 1 base, with 11 bases lying between them. The CDR3 bases are TGTGCCAGCTCAATTACAGAGAACACTGAAGCTTTCTTT. Encoded protein: CASSITENTEAFF.

Only a few counts were recorded for this clonotype. The rearrangement joins TRBV29-1 to TRBJ2-5; D is unclear. Germline V CDR1 and CDR2: SQVTM, ANQGSEA. Between the trimmed V and J ends, which lost 4 bases and 4 bases, there was a span of 4 bases. This CDR3 region has 10 residues. CDR3 sequence reads: CSVGAETQYF. The CDR3, as DNA: TGCAGCGTTGGCGCAGAGACCCAGTACTTC.

This clonotype was found many times. V gene TRBV5-1 combines with J gene TRBJ1-1; D is unclear. This CDR3 has 14 amino acids. The V and J ends lost 1 base and 2 bases respectively, with 9 bases between them. Germline V gives CDR1 SGHRS, CDR2 YFSETQ. Here the CDR3 reads CASSLLSANTEAFF. The CDR3 nucleotides read TGCGCCAGCAGCTTGTTATCCGCTAACACTGAAGCTTTCTTT.

This clonotype was counted at least ten times. The gene calls are TRBV20-1 and TRBJ2-1; D not resolved. Trimming took 5 bases from V and 5 from J, leaving 16 bases between them. CDR3 length equals 14 residues. The germline CDR1 and CDR2 sequences are DFQATT and SNEGSKA (reference sequence). DNA for the CDR3: TGCAGTGCTCCCCGTCCTTCACCTGACAATGAGCAGTTCTTC. Encoded protein: CSAPRPSPDNEQFF.

With respect to this clonotype: Germline and junction disagree at one end, which may indicate a read error. Here the CDR3 DNA reads TGTGCCACCAGGTGGGACATTTCCTCTGGGGCCGACGTCCTGACTTTC. It is translated as CATRWDISSGADVLTF. The chain recombines TRBV15 with TRBJ2-6, with a possible D match to TRBD1 (6 bases). The CDR3 loop spans 16 amino acids. CDR1 and CDR2 (germline): LNHNV, YYDKDF (reference sequence).

At least ten counts were recorded for this clonotype. This chain links TRBV5-5 with TRBJ1-5; D is perhaps TRBD1 (5 bases). The V end lost 4 bases, the J end lost 0 bases, and 11 bases lay between the germline ends. The germline V gene encodes CDR1 SGHKS and CDR2 YYEKEE (reference sequence). CDR3 size: 15 residues. The CDR3 sequence is CASSITGPSNQPQHF. In DNA form, the CDR3 reads TGTGCCAGCAGCATTACGGGACCTAGCAATCAGCCCCAGCATTTT.

A word on this clonotype: A much larger clone differs from this one at a single base, so this may be a read error. The rearrangement uses TRBV27 and TRBJ1-3; D unclear. V gave up 5 bases and J gave up 4 bases, with 15 bases separating them. This CDR3 is 15 amino acids long. Germline CDR1 and CDR2: MNHEY and SMNVEV (reference sequence). CDR3 sequence reads: CASSRERAAGNTIYF. The CDR3 DNA reads TGTGCCAGCAGTCGGGAAAGGGCAGCGGGAAACACCATATATTTT.